Listed here are 19 T cell receptor beta chains from one sample, sequenced in a study of T-cell memory formation after mild COVID-19. TCRdb re-analysed the 5' RACE reads in MiXCR, keeping a single row per CDR3 protein. The data show roughly 150,000 distinct CDR3 sequences, with roughly 13% seen just once and 2.5% to 4% held by the top ten. Sequenced: PBMCs or a T cell subset sorted from them (not recorded which). The receptors stem from a man aged 18 to 30 who had mild COVID-19 (a few samples of this study predate the infection). Cell type and time point are not known.

The chain recombines TRBV27 with TRBJ2-5, with D perhaps given as TRBD1 or TRBD2 (5 bases each). Looked up from germline, CDR1 is MNHEY and CDR2 is SMNVEV (reference sequence). Trimming pared 3 bases from V and 5 bases from J, leaving 13 bases between. The CDR3 is made up of 14 amino acids. The DNA of the CDR3 is TGTGCCAGCAGTTTGCAGGGCCCGGGGGAGACCCAGTACTTC. As protein: CASSLQGPGETQYF.

This clonotype has only a few counts. V is TRBV5-1 and J is TRBJ1-3; D is perhaps TRBD1 (5 bases). Trimming stripped 2 bases from V and 0 bases from J, with 18 bases between. Germline CDR1 and CDR2: SGHRS and YFSETQ. The CDR3 runs 18 residues. CDR3 sequence (DNA): TGCGCCAGCAGCTTTTCACCTCCGGGACCAGGCTCTGGAAACACCATATATTTT. This gives the protein CASSFSPPGPGSGNTIYF.

This clonotype was found many times. The chain combines TRBV7-2 with TRBJ1-4; D is uncertain. Germline CDR1 and CDR2: SGHTA and FQGNSA. The germline V and J ends were trimmed by 5 bases and 3 bases, with 10 bases remaining between them. The CDR3 contains 14 residues. As DNA, the CDR3 is TGTGCCAGCAGCCCACAGCCGGCTAATGAAAAACTGTTTTTT. Residues: CASSPQPANEKLFF.

The V call is TRBV20-1, the J call TRBJ2-3, with D unresolved. This CDR3 is 12 amino acids long. Germline V gene data show CDR1 as DFQATT and CDR2 as SNEGSKA (reference sequence). Trimming took 2 bases from V and 4 from J, leaving 7 bases between them. In DNA form, the CDR3 reads TGCAGTGCTAGACCTTCCGCAGATACGCAGTATTTT. This gives the protein CSARPSADTQYF.

This clonotype occurred many times. This sequence joins TRBV5-1 and TRBJ2-5; D is unclear. Between the trimmed V and J ends, which lost 2 bases and 1 base, there was a span of 6 bases. Germline CDR1 SGHRS, CDR2 YFSETQ. The CDR3 has 13 residues. The CDR3: CASSLQPQETQYF. DNA of the CDR3: TGCGCCAGCAGCTTACAACCCCAAGAGACCCAGTACTTC.

This clonotype has more than one count but fewer than ten. V and J are TRBV5-5 and TRBJ1-1; D is perhaps TRBD1 (6 bases). The V end was cut by 0 bases, the J end by 11 bases, with 23 bases between. Germline CDR1 is SGHKS and CDR2 is YYEKEE (reference sequence). CDR3 size: 16 residues. The CDR3 DNA reads as TGTGCCAGCAGCTTGGTCCCGGGACACACGGTCACCACGGCTTTCTTT. This gives the protein CASSLVPGHTVTTAFF.

This clonotype was counted a few times. The rearrangement links TRBV14 to TRBJ2-2; D is ambiguous. V lost 4 bases and J 11 bases, leaving 17 bases between the germline ends. Looked up from germline, CDR1 is SGHDN and CDR2 is FVKESK. There are 14 residues in the CDR3. The CDR3: CASSPRLSLGELFF. The CDR3 region has the DNA TGTGCCAGCAGCCCGCGACTGAGCCTAGGAGAGCTGTTTTTT.

V is TRBV7-3 and J is TRBJ1-5; no definite D call. Trimming removed 0 bases from V and 5 bases from J, with 17 bases in between. Germline CDR1 reads SGHTA; CDR2 reads FQGTGA. This CDR3 contains 17 residues. In DNA, the CDR3 is TGTGCCAGCAGCTTAACCAGTTTTGGGTCGGTTCATCAGCCCCAGCATTTT. It specifies CASSLTSFGSVHQPQHF.

V is TRBV27 and J is TRBJ1-1; no clear D gene. The CDR3 has 13 amino acids. The germline V gene encodes CDR1 MNHEY and CDR2 SMNVEV (reference sequence). V gave up 4 bases and J gave up 1 base, with 7 bases separating them. The CDR3: CASSYTPNTEAFF. The CDR3 DNA is TGTGCCAGCAGTTACACCCCGAACACTGAAGCTTTCTTT.

The V and J genes are TRBV24-1 and TRBJ2-1; D is unclear. V lost 4 bases and J 7 bases, leaving 4 bases between the germline ends. Germline CDR1 KGHDR, CDR2 SFDVKD. This CDR3 comprises 11 residues. The CDR3 is CATSEVNEQFF. As DNA, the CDR3 is TGTGCCACCAGTGAAGTAAATGAGCAGTTCTTC.

The chain combines TRBV20-1 with TRBJ1-5, with 8 bases lining up with TRBD1. Germline assignment: CDR1 DFQATT and CDR2 SNEGSKA (reference sequence). The CDR3 covers 16 residues. Germline trimming cut 1 base from V and 2 bases from J; bases unmatched to any gene: 7. The chain's CDR3 is CSARGRDRSGNQPQHF. CDR3 DNA: TGCAGTGCTAGAGGAAGGGACAGGTCGGGCAATCAGCCCCAGCATTTT.

There are many counts of this clonotype. The V gene is TRBV10-3, the J gene TRBJ1-2; 7 nucleotides agree with TRBD1. CDR1 and CDR2 from the germline V gene are ENHRY and SYGVKD. The CDR3 is 14 residues long. Trimming cost V 6 bases and J 7 bases; bases outside gene matches: 11. The CDR3 loop is CAISSGQAASGYTF. As DNA, the CDR3 is TGTGCCATCAGCTCCGGACAGGCGGCTAGTGGCTACACCTTC.

The gene calls are TRBV20-1 and TRBJ2-1; 12 positions agree with TRBD2. V lost 2 bases, J lost 6 bases, and 8 bases stayed unmatched. The CDR3 spans 16 residues. In germline, CDR1 is DFQATT, CDR2 SNEGSKA (reference sequence). CDR3 nucleotides: TGCAGTGCTAGACCGCTAGCGGGGGGGCATTTCAATGAGCAGTTCTTC. This sequence encodes CSARPLAGGHFNEQFF.

The chain carries TRBV12-3 or TRBV12-4 and TRBJ2-2, with 10 bases matching TRBD2. CDR3 size: 17 residues. After removal of 7 bases from V and 1 base from J, the junction contained 9 bases not matched to a gene. The DNA of the CDR3 is TGTGCCAGCACCTTTCCAGCGGGGGGGGTGAACACCGGGGAGCTGTTTTTT. Protein sequence: CASTFPAGGVNTGELFF.

The chain recombines TRBV5-6 with TRBJ2-3; D not resolved. Trimming shortened V by 4 bases and J by 8 bases, and 23 bases separated the two germline ends. The V gene's germline CDR1 is SGHDT and CDR2 YYEEEE. This CDR3 spans 16 amino acids. CDR3 sequence (DNA): TGTGCCAGCAGCCCTGTTGTCGCGTCGGGCCTAGGTACGCAGTATTTT. Translation gives CASSPVVASGLGTQYF.

The chain uses TRBV20-1 and TRBJ2-3; 8 nucleotides line up with TRBD2. The CDR3 is 14 residues long. V was clipped by 5 bases and J by 4 bases; unmatched bases: 8. CDR1 and CDR2 (germline): DFQATT, SNEGSKA (reference sequence). CDR3 nucleotide sequence: TGCAGTGCTGGGTCGAGCGGGGGAGCAGATACGCAGTATTTT. It specifies CSAGSSGGADTQYF.

The chain employs TRBV10-3 and TRBJ2-3; the D is unclear. The CDR3 runs to 13 residues. Trimming left V 2 bases short and J 2 bases short, with 5 bases between. Germline CDR1 and CDR2: ENHRY and SYGVKD. The DNA for the CDR3 is TGTGCCATCAGTGAGGCCCACACAGATACGCAGTATTTT. It translates to CAISEAHTDTQYF.

There are a few counts of this clonotype. V is TRBV12-3 or TRBV12-4 and J is TRBJ1-5, with 8 bases fitting TRBD1. The CDR3 has 15 amino acids. Trimming cost V 6 bases and J 3 bases; bases outside gene matches: 7. The CDR3 DNA sequence: TGTGCCAGCAGCCTCGGGACAGGAGACAATCAGCCCCAGCATTTT. Translating it yields CASSLGTGDNQPQHF.

The rearrangement links TRBV20-1 to TRBJ2-1; 8 bases agree with TRBD1. J was trimmed by 7 bases and V by 6 bases; bases with no gene match: 17. The CDR3 covers 16 residues. Germline V CDR1 and CDR2: DFQATT, SNEGSKA (reference sequence). The CDR3 DNA reads TGCAGTGCCTTGGGCCAGGGGGCATCTGGGTCGAATGAGCAGTTCTTC. Translated, it gives CSALGQGASGSNEQFF.